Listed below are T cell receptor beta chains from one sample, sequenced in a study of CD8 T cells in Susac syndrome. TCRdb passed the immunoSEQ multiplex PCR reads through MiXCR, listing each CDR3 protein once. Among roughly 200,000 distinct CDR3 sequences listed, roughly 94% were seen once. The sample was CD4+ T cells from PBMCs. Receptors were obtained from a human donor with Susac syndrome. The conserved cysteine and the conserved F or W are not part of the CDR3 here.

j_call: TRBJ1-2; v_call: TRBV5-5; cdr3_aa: ASDGGGYGYT
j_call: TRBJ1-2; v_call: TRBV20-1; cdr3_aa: SAPKEGQGSGYT
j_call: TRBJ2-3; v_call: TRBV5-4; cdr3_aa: ASSWEGQGSYSTDTQY
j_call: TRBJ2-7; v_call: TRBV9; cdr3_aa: ASSVAGISYEQY
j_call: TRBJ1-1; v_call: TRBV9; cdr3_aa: ASRDRRNTEAF
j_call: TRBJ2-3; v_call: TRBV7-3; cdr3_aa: ASSLVPGSGGTDTQY
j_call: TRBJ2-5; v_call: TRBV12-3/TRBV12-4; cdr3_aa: ASSLSASGGQETQY
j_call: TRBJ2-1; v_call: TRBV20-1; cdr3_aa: SARPPPGQLEGFYNEQF
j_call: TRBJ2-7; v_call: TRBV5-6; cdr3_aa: ASSLGQRRGEQY
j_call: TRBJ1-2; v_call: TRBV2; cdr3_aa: ASTLVSNYGYT
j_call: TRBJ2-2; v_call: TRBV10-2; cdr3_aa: ASSGTASGGGELF
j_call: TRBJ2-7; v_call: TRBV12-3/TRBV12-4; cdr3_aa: ASSPLAWMREQY
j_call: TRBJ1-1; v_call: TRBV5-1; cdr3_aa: ASSKGKIPEAF
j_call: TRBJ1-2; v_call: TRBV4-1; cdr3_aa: ASRPGQTNYGYT
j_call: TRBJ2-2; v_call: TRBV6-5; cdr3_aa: ASSYSGLTNTGELF
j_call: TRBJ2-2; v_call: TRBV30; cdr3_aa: AWKQGRAGELF
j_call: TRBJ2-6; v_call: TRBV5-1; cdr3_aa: ASSLAGGQGSGANVLT
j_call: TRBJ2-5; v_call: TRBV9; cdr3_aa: ASSPRVGTWETQY
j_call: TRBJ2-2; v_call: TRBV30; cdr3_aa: AWSDPGSVGELF
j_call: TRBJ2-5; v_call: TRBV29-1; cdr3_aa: SVAEGVVETQY
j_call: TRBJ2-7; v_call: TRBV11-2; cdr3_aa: ASSSQTGSYEQY
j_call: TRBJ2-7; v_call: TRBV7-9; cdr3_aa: ASSFLQAGSYEQY
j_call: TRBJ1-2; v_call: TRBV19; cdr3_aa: ASSAPGQGANGYT
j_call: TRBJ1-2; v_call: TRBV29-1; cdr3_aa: SVVSQNYGYT
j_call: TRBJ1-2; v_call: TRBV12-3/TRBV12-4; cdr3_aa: ASRSQQGVSYGYT
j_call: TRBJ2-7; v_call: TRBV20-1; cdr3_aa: SAKGPGQGYEQY
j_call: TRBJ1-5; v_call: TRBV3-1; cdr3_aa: ASTASGGQPQH
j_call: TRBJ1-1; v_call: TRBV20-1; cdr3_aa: SATGVQGTTEAF
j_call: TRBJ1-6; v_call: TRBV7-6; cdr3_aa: ASSAQANYNSPLH
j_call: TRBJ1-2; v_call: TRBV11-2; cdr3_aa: ASSLGPGARGYGYT
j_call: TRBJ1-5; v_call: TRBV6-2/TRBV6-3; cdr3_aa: ASSPIDRGGNQPQH
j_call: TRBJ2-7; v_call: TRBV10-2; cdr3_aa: ASSRQQGSYEQY
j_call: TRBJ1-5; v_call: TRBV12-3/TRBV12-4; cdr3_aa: ASSLRSAQSNQPQH
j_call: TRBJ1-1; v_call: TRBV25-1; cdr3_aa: ASSEFGNTEAF
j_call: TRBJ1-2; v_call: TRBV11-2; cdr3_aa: ASSFSGTYTGYT
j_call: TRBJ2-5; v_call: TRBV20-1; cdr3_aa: SASWGIQETQY
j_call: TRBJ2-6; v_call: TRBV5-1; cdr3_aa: ASSLGVISSGANVLT
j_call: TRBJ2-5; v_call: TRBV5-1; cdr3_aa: ASCLLAGGQETQY